Below, 14 T cell receptor beta chains from the same sample are listed, as sequenced in a study of Graves' ophthalmopathy and Graves' hyperthyroidism. As the template, RNA transcripts were used to amplify TCR beta CDR3 regions. HTBI primers were used in a first-round RT-PCR, which preceded a second-round multiplex PCR. Each CDR3 protein is one row after TCRdb ran MiXCR on the multiplex PCR reads. The sample carries 500,000 to 800,000 distinct CDR3 sequences, roughly 39% recorded once. Sample: peripheral blood. The receptors originated from an adult man with Graves' ophthalmopathy.

V gene TRBV20-1 combines with J gene TRBJ2-7, with 9 bases lining up with TRBD2. The CDR3 is 16 residues long. CDR1 DFQATT and CDR2 SNEGSKA come from the germline V gene (reference sequence). The ends lost 0 bases at V and 2 bases at J; junction bases unmatched: 8. Written as DNA, the CDR3 is TGCAGTGCTAGAGATCGCCGGGAGCGGGGGGCCTACGAGCAGTACTTC. This encodes CSARDRRERGAYEQYF.

This clonotype was seen ten or more times. The rearrangement uses TRBV2 and TRBJ2-7; D is tentatively TRBD1 or TRBD2 (5 bases each). Germline CDR1 SNHLY, CDR2 FYNNEI. There are 13 residues in the CDR3. Trimming took off 6 bases at V and 3 bases at J, with 12 bases between the two ends. CDR3 nucleotides: TGTGCCAGCAGCCGGGACGGCAACTACGAGCAGTACTTC. Translated: CASSRDGNYEQYF.

This clonotype was counted at least ten times. The chain employs TRBV9 and TRBJ2-7, with D possibly TRBD1 on 6 matching bases. This CDR3 has 13 amino acids. With 4 bases removed from V and 4 bases from J, the gap between germline ends came to 12 bases. The germline CDR1 and CDR2 sequences are SGDLS and YYNGEE. CDR3 sequence reads: CASSPGELYEQYF. In DNA form, the CDR3 reads TGTGCCAGCAGCCCAGGGGAGCTATACGAGCAGTACTTC.

The chain links TRBV13 to TRBJ2-7, with D perhaps given as TRBD1 or TRBD2 (6 bases each). The CDR3 is made up of 14 amino acids. Germline CDR1 and CDR2: PRHDT and FYEKMQ (reference sequence). Trimming cost V 5 bases and J 5 bases, with 16 bases left between them. The CDR3 sequence: CASSLSWGADEQYF. The DNA of the CDR3 is TGTGCCAGCAGCCTGTCGTGGGGGGCCGACGAGCAGTACTTC.

The V gene is TRBV29-1, the J gene TRBJ2-7, with D perhaps TRBD1 (8 bases). The CDR3 sequence is 17 residues long. Trimming took 5 bases from V and 2 from J, leaving 25 bases between them. Per germline, CDR1 SQVTM and CDR2 ANQGSEA. The CDR3 protein is CSVTRGGTGASTYEQYF. As DNA, the CDR3 is TGCAGCGTTACTAGGGGGGGGACAGGAGCGTCGACCTACGAGCAGTACTTC.

This clonotype occurred many times. The chain has TRBV2 and TRBJ1-1; weak D call: TRBD1 (6 bases). V lost 7 bases, J lost 7 bases, and 13 bases lay in between. Germline CDR1 reads SNHLY; CDR2 reads FYNNEI. The CDR3 has 12 residues. As DNA, the CDR3 is TGTGCCAGCATCCGGGGGGCACGTGAAGCTTTCTTT. Its translation is CASIRGAREAFF.

This clonotype has ten or more counts. The rearrangement links TRBV19 to TRBJ1-5, with D uncertain. Per the germline V gene, CDR1 is LNHDA and CDR2 is SQIVND (reference sequence). V was pared by 8 bases and J by 0 bases, with 17 bases between. The CDR3 sequence is 16 residues long. The CDR3 region is CASQPSGWASNQPQHF. CDR3 sequence (DNA): TGTGCCAGTCAACCGAGCGGGTGGGCTAGCAATCAGCCCCAGCATTTT.

The table lists this clonotype with a few counts. The J gene is TRBJ2-2, the V gene TRBV6-5; 7 positions agree with TRBD1. The trim removed 5 bases at V and 1 base at J, leaving 10 bases unmatched. The germline V gene encodes CDR1 MNHEY and CDR2 SVGAGI. The length of the CDR3 is 17 residues. DNA of the CDR3: TGTGCCAGCAGTAGGGACAGTCTCCAGCTGAACACCGGGGAGCTGTTTTTT. It codes for CASSRDSLQLNTGELFF.

This chain uses TRBV10-3 with TRBJ1-1, with D unclear. This CDR3 contains 15 residues. Germline loops: CDR1 ENHRY, CDR2 SYGVKD. Trimming took off 10 bases at V and 4 bases at J, with 22 bases between the two ends. The CDR3 DNA reads TGTGCCAGCAGAATACCCCCCCACGGGATCACTGAAGCTTTCTTT. This codes for CASRIPPHGITEAFF.

Ten or more counts support this clonotype. The chain joins TRBV10-3 to TRBJ2-2; D possibly corresponds to TRBD1 (6 bases). The germline V gene encodes CDR1 ENHRY and CDR2 SYGVKD. The CDR3 contains 16 residues. The V end was cut by 6 bases, the J end by 1 base, with 15 bases between. The CDR3 DNA follows: TGTGCCATCAGCCCGCACAGGGACCAGAACACCGGGGAGCTGTTTTTT. Its translation: CAISPHRDQNTGELFF.

CDR3 coding DNA: TGCAGTGCTATAGCGGGGAACACTGAAGCTTTCTTT. This codes for CSAIAGNTEAFF. This chain joins TRBV20-1 and TRBJ1-1; unclear D gene. From germline, CDR1 is DFQATT and CDR2 SNEGSKA (reference sequence). V lost 4 bases, J lost 1 base, and 7 bases lay in between. The CDR3 totals 12 residues.

The chain is built from TRBV29-1 and TRBJ2-7, with 16 bases aligning to TRBD2. V trimming: 8 bases; J trimming: 3 bases; junction bases outside the gene matches: 7. In germline, CDR1 is SQVTM, CDR2 ANQGSEA. The CDR3 extends over 15 amino acids. The CDR3 region is CSSGTSGRVRYEQYF. As DNA, the CDR3 is TGCAGCAGTGGGACTAGCGGGAGGGTCCGCTACGAGCAGTACTTC.

The chain links TRBV9 to TRBJ1-4, with a weak D call TRBD1 (5 bases). The V gene lost 0 bases and the J gene lost 8 bases, with 14 bases spanning the gap. Germline CDR1 reads SGDLS; CDR2 reads YYNGEE. The length of the CDR3 is 15 residues. This chain's CDR3 is CASSVGHGGGEKLFF. The CDR3 nucleotides are TGTGCCAGCAGCGTAGGTCATGGCGGGGGGGAAAAACTGTTTTTT. Complete variable domain (other parts from reference TRBV9 and TRBJ1-4): DSGVTQTPKHLITATGQRVTLRCSPRSGDLSVYWYQQSLDQGLQFLIQYYNGEERAKGNILERFSAQQFPDLHSELNLSSLELGDSALYFCASSVGHGGGEKLFFGSGTQLSVL.

This clonotype occurred many times. The chain is built from TRBV7-9 and TRBJ1-1; 9 bases match TRBD1. The germline CDR1 and CDR2 sequences are SEHNR and FQNEAQ (reference sequence). The CDR3 has 17 residues. The V and J ends lost 5 bases and 0 bases, in that order; junction bases with no gene match: 10. The DNA for the CDR3 is TGTGCCAGCAGCCCACCTACCGGGACAGGGCTGAACACTGAAGCTTTCTTT. Protein sequence: CASSPPTGTGLNTEAFF. Drawing the rest from reference TRBV7-9 and TRBJ1-1, the complete variable domain is DTGVSQNPRHKITKRGQNVTFRCDPISEHNRLYWYRQTLGQGPEFLTYFQNEAQLEKSRLLSDRFSAERPKGSFSTLEIQRTEQGDSAMYLCASSPPTGTGLNTEAFFGQGTRLTVV.